These 14 T cell receptor beta chains originate from one sample sequenced in a study of shared T cell receptors in the human thymus (dated by TCRdb to 2020 to 2023). The protocol used for the library was the immunoSEQ multiplex PCR assay. Held by TCRdb, this immuneACCESS table contains in-frame sequences only and omits some clones. Under half of the omission traces to an unresolved V gene where checked; the cause of the rest is unknown. The sample table contains some 660,000 clones; only one count was recorded for approximately 87% of them. The biggest ten clones account for over 0.008% of the sample. These data also featured in a second study, about human thymus T cells.

The specimen was thymocytes. The receptors here all came from a boy under two years old with a congenital heart defect. Donor details come from another sample of the same person, matched by shared clones.

The sample holds a few counts of this clone. CDR3 DNA sequence: TGTGCCAGCAGAGGACAGGCGGACTATGGCTACACCTTC. Translating gives CASRGQADYGYTF. This chain links TRBV27 with TRBJ1-2; 7 nucleotides line up with TRBD1. Germline trimming cut 6 bases from V and 3 bases from J; bases unmatched to any gene: 4. This CDR3 is 13 amino acids long. Germline values: CDR1 MNHEY, CDR2 SMNVEV (reference sequence).

A word on this clone: Additional DNA sequences in this sample encode the identical CDR3. CDR3 amino acids: CASKGGRDTEAFF. The CDR3 coding sequence is TGTGCCAGTAAAGGAGGGCGGGACACTGAAGCTTTCTTT. The chain has TRBV19 and TRBJ1-1; D not certain. This CDR3 has 13 residues. V gave up 7 bases and J gave up 3 bases, with 12 bases separating them. In germline, CDR1 is LNHDA, CDR2 SQIVND (reference sequence).

The chain links TRBV19 to TRBJ1-4; the D gene is possibly TRBD1 (5 bases). V lost 9 bases, J lost 7 bases, and 24 bases lay in between. CDR1 LNHDA and CDR2 SQIVND come from the germline V gene (reference sequence). CDR3 length: 16 amino acids. CDR3 sequence reads: CASTEGWGIFGEKLFF. The DNA of the CDR3 is TGTGCCAGCACGGAGGGTTGGGGGATATTTGGTGAAAAACTGTTTTTT. Full variable domain (remainder filled in from reference TRBV19 and TRBJ1-4): DGGITQSPKYLFRKEGQNVTLSCEQNLNHDAMYWYRQDPGQGLRLIYYSQIVNDFQKGDIAEGYSVSREKKESFPLTVTSAQKNPTAFYLCASTEGWGIFGEKLFFGSGTQLSVL.

The J gene is TRBJ2-1, the V gene TRBV27; 14 positions agree with TRBD2. The J segment lost 7 bases and the V segment lost 6 bases, leaving 8 bases of the junction unmatched. The CDR3 totals 16 residues. The germline gives CDR1 MNHEY, CDR2 SMNVEV (reference sequence). The DNA of the CDR3 is TGTGCCAGCAGGAACATCGGGACTAGCGGGAGAAATGAGCAGTTCTTC. Translating gives CASRNIGTSGRNEQFF.

The rearrangement uses TRBV14 and TRBJ2-5, with D perhaps TRBD2 (6 bases). The ends were cut back, 1 base at V and 5 bases at J, with 17 bases in the middle. From germline, CDR1 is SGHDN and CDR2 FVKESK. CDR3 size: 16 residues. The CDR3 sequence: CASSQGTGADWETQYF. In DNA, the CDR3 is TGTGCCAGCAGCCAAGGTACGGGAGCGGATTGGGAGACCCAGTACTTC.

CDR3 in amino acids: CASSGPPGSENTEAFF. CDR3 nucleotide sequence: TGTGCCAGCAGTGGCCCACCGGGTAGCGAGAACACTGAAGCTTTCTTT. V usage is TRBV6-1 and J usage is TRBJ1-1; no definite D call. The CDR3 is 16 residues long. Germline assignment: CDR1 MNHNS and CDR2 SASEGT. The ends were cut back, 4 bases at V and 1 base at J, with 16 bases in the middle.

This chain links TRBV29-1 with TRBJ2-7; TRBD1 matches at 7 bases. V lost 6 bases to trimming and J lost 3 bases; unmatched junction nucleotides: 8. The CDR3 is made up of 13 amino acids. Germline-derived CDR1 and CDR2 are SQVTM and ANQGSEA. The CDR3 loop is CSVAGTDNYEQYF. The DNA of the CDR3 is TGCAGCGTCGCCGGGACAGACAACTACGAGCAGTACTTC.

The J gene is TRBJ1-5, the V gene TRBV28, with 7 positions matching TRBD1. Per the germline V gene, CDR1 is MDHEN and CDR2 is SYDVKM. This CDR3 has 16 residues. Trimming removed 6 bases from V and 0 bases from J; junction bases left unmatched: 8. CDR3 DNA sequence: TGTGCCAGCAGCGACCGCGACAGGGCTAGCAATCAGCCCCAGCATTTT. It is translated as CASSDRDRASNQPQHF.

J is TRBJ1-5 and V is TRBV5-8; maybe TRBD1 (5 bases). V lost 0 bases, J lost 6 bases, and 10 bases lay in between. The CDR3 spans 14 residues. CDR1 and CDR2 from the germline V gene are SGHTS and YDEGEE. CDR3 loop: CASSLDRSRQPQHF. The CDR3 coding sequence is TGTGCCAGCAGCTTGGACAGGTCACGTCAGCCCCAGCATTTT.

This sequence joins TRBV4-2 and TRBJ1-5; weak D call: TRBD1 (6 bases). V was pared by 4 bases and J by 2 bases, with 15 bases between. The CDR3 is 16 amino acids. The V gene's germline CDR1 is LGHNA and CDR2 YNFKEQ. This CDR3 is CASSLQGGECNQPQHF. CDR3 DNA: TGTGCCAGCAGCCTTCAAGGGGGTGAGTGCAATCAGCCCCAGCATTTT.

The chain joins TRBV7-8 to TRBJ2-5; 9 bases line up with TRBD1. The last part of the DNA fits TRBJ2-7 better; the J call may be wrong. Germline CDR1 is SGHVS and CDR2 is FQNEAQ. The CDR3 has 15 amino acids. The CDR3 reads CASSWTGAQVYEQYF. The CDR3 coding sequence is TGTGCCAGCAGTTGGACAGGGGCGCAAGTCTACGAGCAGTACTTC.

The V call is TRBV6-1, the J call TRBJ1-5; D remains ambiguous. CDR3 length: 14 amino acids. The V end lost 2 bases, the J end lost 0 bases, and 5 bases lay between the germline ends. Germline CDR1 MNHNS, CDR2 SASEGT. CDR3 nucleotides: TGTGCCAGCAGTGAAAGAGGTAGCAATCAGCCCCAGCATTTT. Protein: CASSERGSNQPQHF.

CDR3: CASSCSGDCTDTQYF. The CDR3 DNA reads as TGTGCCAGCAGCTGTAGCGGGGACTGCACAGATACGCAGTATTTT. V and J are TRBV5-4 and TRBJ2-3; the match to TRBD2 covers 8 bases. CDR3 length: 15 amino acids. V gave up 3 bases and J gave up 1 base; unmatched junction bases: 4. CDR1 is SGHNT, CDR2 YYREEE, per germline (reference sequence).

The chain links TRBV19 to TRBJ1-2, with TRBD1 identical over 8 bases. The V gene's germline CDR1 is LNHDA and CDR2 SQIVND (reference sequence). The CDR3 contains 14 residues. J gave up 5 bases and V 10 bases, and 12 bases lay outside the gene matches. CDR3 sequence (DNA): TGTGCCACCTCAGGGGGCCGCTCCTTGTATGGCTACACCTTC. It encodes CATSGGRSLYGYTF.